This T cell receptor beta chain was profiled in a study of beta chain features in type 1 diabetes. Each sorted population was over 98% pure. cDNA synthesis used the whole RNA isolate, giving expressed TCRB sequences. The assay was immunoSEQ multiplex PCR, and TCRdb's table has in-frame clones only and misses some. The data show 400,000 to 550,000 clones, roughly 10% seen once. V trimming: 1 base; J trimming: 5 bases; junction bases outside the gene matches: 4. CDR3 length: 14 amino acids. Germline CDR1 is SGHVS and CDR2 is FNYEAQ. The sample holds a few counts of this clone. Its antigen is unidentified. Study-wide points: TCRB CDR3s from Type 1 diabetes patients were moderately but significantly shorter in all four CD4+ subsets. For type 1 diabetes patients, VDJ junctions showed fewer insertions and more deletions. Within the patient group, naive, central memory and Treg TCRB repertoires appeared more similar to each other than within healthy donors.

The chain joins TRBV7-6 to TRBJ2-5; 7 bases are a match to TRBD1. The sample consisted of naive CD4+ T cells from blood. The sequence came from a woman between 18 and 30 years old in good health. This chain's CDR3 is CASSLDRGLETQYF. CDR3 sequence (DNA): TGTGCCAGCAGCTTAGATAGGGGGCTGGAGACCCAGTACTTC.